This T cell receptor beta chain was documented in a study of PD-1 blockade in classical Hodgkin lymphoma. The junction had 8 bases not matched to a gene; V was cut back by 5 bases and J by 6 bases. The CDR3 runs to 14 residues. CDR1 and CDR2 from the germline V gene are MDHEN and SYDVKM. On this clone: As yet, its antigen is unknown.

Time point denoted: cycle 4 day 1 (C4D1), after 6 weeks of nivolumab. All patients relapsed after autologous stem cell transplantation, and brentuximab vedotin exposure varied. Sequencing was performed with immunoSEQ multiplex PCR; in TCRdb, only in-frame clones are kept and a portion is missing. This sample has nearly 50,000 clones, with about three quarters found just once. Study-level findings and limits: Any patient who commenced nivolumab under 1 year after ASCT was excluded.

This receptor was taken from a human donor with classical Hodgkin lymphoma. This chain connects TRBV28 to TRBJ2-7; 9 bases match TRBD1. This sample comprised peripheral blood mononuclear cells (PBMCs), obtained before the fourth cycle of nivolumab. The CDR3 loop reads CASSVPGTGPEQYF. The DNA of the CDR3 is TGTGCCAGCAGTGTGCCCGGGACAGGGCCCGAGCAGTACTTC.